The 17 T cell receptor beta chains in this list originate from one sample, sequenced in a study of blood T cell repertoires in COVID-19. Produced via immunoSEQ multiplex PCR; TCRdb's table is partial and in-frame only. The table has more than 40,000 clones, 88% seen once. The material sequenced was peripheral blood. The source of these receptors is a man aged 45 to 65 with active COVID-19.

This chain uses TRBV7-2 with TRBJ2-1, with D perhaps matching TRBD1 (5 bases). The CDR3 length is 14 residues. Germline V CDR1 and CDR2: SGHTA, FQGNSA. Trimming stripped 5 bases from V and 7 bases from J, with 15 bases between. The CDR3 is CASSNRRVGNEQFF. CDR3 DNA: TGTGCCAGCAGCAACCGCAGGGTGGGGAATGAGCAGTTCTTC.

The chain has TRBV12-5 and TRBJ1-6; 9 positions match TRBD1. The V gene end was trimmed by 6 bases and the J gene end by 8 bases; junction bases not matched to a gene: 11. Germline V gene sequence: CDR1 LGHNT, CDR2 FRNRAP. The CDR3 is made up of 16 amino acids. CDR3 region: CASGGTGRGEDSPLHF. CDR3 nucleotides: TGTGCTAGTGGCGGGACAGGGAGGGGGGAGGATTCACCCCTCCACTTT.

The chain couples TRBV7-9 to TRBJ1-1, with TRBD1 matching 11 bases. Germline-derived CDR1 and CDR2 are SEHNR and FQNEAQ (reference sequence). Germline trimming cut 5 bases from V and 3 bases from J; bases unmatched to any gene: 5. The CDR3 covers 15 residues. DNA for the CDR3: TGTGCCAGCAGCACGGGACAGGGGGTCGACACTGAAGCTTTCTTT. It translates to CASSTGQGVDTEAFF. Together with reference TRBV7-9 and TRBJ1-1, the CDR3 gives the full variable domain: DTGVSQNPRHKITKRGQNVTFRCDPISEHNRLYWYRQTLGQGPEFLTYFQNEAQLEKSRLLSDRFSAERPKGSFSTLEIQRTEQGDSAMYLCASSTGQGVDTEAFFGQGTRLTVV.

The chain combines TRBV21-1 with TRBJ1-2. TRBV21-1 counts as a pseudogene. CDR3 size: 13 residues. The DNA of the CDR3 is TGTGCCAGCAGTCTGCGGGGTAACTATGGCTACACCTTC. Translated: CASSLRGNYGYTF.

CDR3 protein: CASSLNRQGDYGYTF. In nucleotides, the CDR3 is TGTGCCAGCAGCTTAAATCGACAGGGTGACTATGGCTACACCTTC. The chain couples TRBV6-5 to TRBJ1-2; 7 bases line up with TRBD1. Trimming took 6 bases from V and 3 from J; bases not matched to a gene: 10. The length of the CDR3 is 15 residues. Germline CDR1 MNHEY, CDR2 SVGAGI.

V usage is TRBV9 and J usage is TRBJ2-1; TRBD2 is a possible D gene (6 bases). Looked up from germline, CDR1 is SGDLS and CDR2 is YYNGEE. Trimming shortened V by 0 bases and J by 10 bases, and 14 bases separated the two germline ends. The CDR3 is 14 residues long. The CDR3: CASSVVGLAREQFF. The CDR3 DNA reads as TGTGCCAGCAGCGTAGTTGGGCTAGCGAGGGAGCAGTTCTTC. The whole variable domain, remainder taken from reference TRBV9 and TRBJ2-1, is DSGVTQTPKHLITATGQRVTLRCSPRSGDLSVYWYQQSLDQGLQFLIQYYNGEERAKGNILERFSAQQFPDLHSELNLSSLELGDSALYFCASSVVGLAREQFFGPGTRLTVL.

The genes are TRBV4-1 and TRBJ1-2, with no clear D. CDR1 MGHRA and CDR2 YSYEKL come from the germline V gene. V shed 5 bases and J shed 0 bases, with 10 bases lying between them. CDR3 length: 14 residues. DNA for the CDR3: TGCGCCAGCAGCGGTATAGACTCTAACTATGGCTACACCTTC. Amino acid sequence: CASSGIDSNYGYTF.

V usage is TRBV12-3 or TRBV12-4 and J usage is TRBJ1-2, with TRBD1 matching over 7 bases. V trimming: 6 bases; J trimming: 7 bases; junction bases outside the gene matches: 8. The CDR3 is 13 amino acids. The CDR3 sequence: CASSLQGISGYTF. In nucleotides, the CDR3 is TGTGCCAGCAGCCTACAGGGGATCTCTGGCTACACCTTC.

V gene TRBV5-1 combines with J gene TRBJ1-3; 7 nucleotides line up with TRBD1. The germline gives CDR1 SGHRS, CDR2 YFSETQ. This CDR3 comprises 15 residues. J lost 0 bases, V lost 4 bases, and 4 bases had no gene match. CDR3 nucleotides: TGCGCCAGCAGCCAGGGGGGAACCTCTGGAAACACCATATATTTT. It encodes CASSQGGTSGNTIYF.

Points on this clone: It may be a read error: a sequence one base away is much more abundant. The chain combines TRBV12-3 or TRBV12-4 with TRBJ2-5; tentative D call: TRBD2 (5 bases). V gave up 2 bases and J gave up 5 bases, with 6 bases separating them. This CDR3 region has 12 residues. The CDR3 protein is CASSLWRETQYF. The CDR3 coding sequence is TGTGCCAGCAGTTTATGGAGGGAGACCCAGTACTTC.

This rearrangement joins TRBV14 to TRBJ2-2; 8 bases match TRBD2. The length of the CDR3 is 17 residues. Germline trimming cut 5 bases from V and 5 bases from J; bases unmatched to any gene: 13. Per germline, CDR1 SGHDN and CDR2 FVKESK. CDR3: CASSFMSSGGRTGELFF. Written as DNA, the CDR3 is TGTGCCAGCAGCTTCATGTCCAGCGGGGGTCGGACCGGGGAGCTGTTTTTT.

The J gene is TRBJ1-2, the V gene TRBV2; possible D gene TRBD1, 6 bases. Germline assignment: CDR1 SNHLY and CDR2 FYNNEI. This CDR3 has 11 amino acids. V gave up 7 bases and J gave up 8 bases, with 11 bases separating them. CDR3 protein: CASNRDGGYTF. The CDR3 DNA reads TGTGCCAGCAACAGGGATGGGGGCTACACCTTC.

This chain links TRBV5-1 with TRBJ2-3, with TRBD1 matching 8 bases. CDR3 length equals 17 residues. V shed 2 bases, J shed 4 bases, and the junction held 12 bases outside the gene matches. Germline V gene data show CDR1 as SGHRS and CDR2 as YFSETQ. CDR3 loop: CASSFGSKTGGADTQYF. CDR3 bases: TGCGCCAGCAGCTTCGGGTCAAAAACAGGGGGTGCAGATACGCAGTATTTT.

The rearrangement joins TRBV30 to TRBJ2-1; 12 bases fit TRBD1. With V trimmed by 0 bases and J by 12 bases, 6 bases remained unmatched. The CDR3 is made up of 14 amino acids. Germline V gene data show CDR1 as GTSNPN and CDR2 as SVGIG (reference sequence). DNA for the CDR3: TGTGCCTGGAGTGTCCCGGGACAGGGGGCTCGGCAGTTCTTC. Encoded protein: CAWSVPGQGARQFF.

V is TRBV6-6 and J is TRBJ2-1; D is uncertain. The V and J ends lost 2 bases and 6 bases respectively, with 5 bases between them. The germline CDR1 and CDR2 sequences are MNHNY and SVGAGI (reference sequence). CDR3 length equals 12 residues. The CDR3 loop reads CASSYDSNEQFF. The CDR3 nucleotides are TGTGCCAGCAGTTACGATAGCAATGAGCAGTTCTTC.

J is TRBJ1-1 and V is TRBV18; 12 bases are a match to TRBD1. Looked up from germline, CDR1 is KGHSH and CDR2 is LQKENI. This CDR3 is 15 amino acids long. The V gene end was trimmed by 6 bases and the J gene end by 1 base; junction bases not matched to a gene: 3. The CDR3 sequence is CASSGGQGANTEAFF. The CDR3 coding sequence is TGTGCCAGCTCTGGGGGACAGGGGGCGAACACTGAAGCTTTCTTT.

The V gene is TRBV19, the J gene TRBJ2-1, with 10 bases identical to TRBD1. Germline loops: CDR1 LNHDA, CDR2 SQIVND (reference sequence). CDR3 length: 15 amino acids. V shed 8 bases, J shed 7 bases, and the junction held 11 bases outside the gene matches. The CDR3, as DNA: TGTGCCAGTGGATTCCGGGACAGGGGTCAAAATGAGCAGTTCTTC. It specifies CASGFRDRGQNEQFF.